The present T cell receptor (beta chain) was sequenced within a study of somatic mutations in cytotoxic T cells in rheumatoid arthritis. Notes on the study in general: For rheumatoid arthritis patients, the slight TRBV07 underrepresentation lacked multiple-comparison adjustment.

This CDR3 spans 15 amino acids. J lost 2 bases, V lost 4 bases, and 8 bases had no gene match. Per germline, CDR1 SGHNT and CDR2 YYREEE (reference sequence). This clone occurred a few times. Its antigen remains unknown. Assay: immunoSEQ multiplex PCR; the TCRdb copy retains only in-frame clones and omits some. The sample holds approximately 21,000 clones, 80% to 90% seen once. The chain recombines TRBV5-4 with TRBJ2-7; 8 bases agree with TRBD1. The specimen was CD8+ T cells sorted from blood. The receptor was isolated from an adult with rheumatoid arthritis. The CDR3 loop reads CASSGQGARTYEQYF. The CDR3 DNA follows: TGTGCCAGCAGCGGGCAGGGGGCGCGTACCTACGAGCAGTACTTC.